The rows below give T cell receptor beta chains drawn from one sample of a study of shared clonotypes between healthy human individuals. Sequencing was performed with immunoSEQ multiplex PCR; in TCRdb, only in-frame clones are kept and a portion is missing. Of some 2,000,000 clones in the sample, over 85% were seen once. Sequencing was carried out using naive CD4+ T cells sorted from blood. The receptors here all came from a man aged 18 to 30 in good health. Each CDR3 is given with its conserved first and last residue. D genes are given only for firm matches. Some rows have no size entry. The others give once, few or many, or a class for an expanded clone.

j_call,v_call,clone_size,d_call,cdr3_length,cdr3_aa,cdr3_nt
TRBJ2-7,TRBV5-6,.,.,16,CASSLGRGTLTDEQYF,TGTGCCAGCAGCTTAGGACGGGGGACCCTAACCGACGAGCAGTACTTC
TRBJ2-3,TRBV13,.,TRBD2,16,CASSSGVAGSTDTQYF,TGTGCCAGCAGCAGCGGGGTAGCGGGTAGCACAGATACGCAGTATTTT
TRBJ2-6,TRBV7-2,.,.,15,CASSPSRGRANVLTF,TGTGCCAGCAGCCCATCCAGGGGAAGGGCCAACGTCCTGACTTTC
TRBJ1-4,TRBV9,.,TRBD1,16,CASSGSAGGPNEKLFF,TGTGCCAGCAGCGGATCGGCAGGGGGGCCTAATGAAAAACTGTTTTTT
TRBJ2-2,TRBV7-2,.,.,15,CASSLAPKSTGELFF,TGTGCCAGCAGCTTAGCGCCTAAGAGCACCGGGGAGCTGTTTTTT
TRBJ2-7,TRBV7-8,.,.,14,CASSHRQLLREQYF,TGTGCCAGCAGCCATCGACAGCTACTAAGGGAGCAGTACTTC
TRBJ1-3,TRBV5-1,.,.,15,CASSYEPGPGNTIYF,TGCGCCAGCAGCTATGAACCAGGGCCTGGAAACACCATATATTTT
TRBJ2-5,TRBV5-4,once,.,15,CASSPLADGQETQYF,TGTGCCAGCAGCCCACTTGCTGACGGCCAAGAGACCCAGTACTTC
TRBJ2-7,TRBV4-2,.,.,14,CASSQGGPGVEQYF,TGTGCCAGCAGCCAGGGCGGACCGGGGGTCGAGCAGTACTTC
TRBJ1-2,TRBV7-8,once,.,14,CASSLGSSGYGYTF,TGTGCCAGCAGCTTAGGGTCCTCCGGCTATGGCTACACCTTC
TRBJ1-2,TRBV6-6,.,.,13,CASSYGHADGYTF,TGTGCCAGCAGTTACGGACATGCAGATGGCTACACCTTC
TRBJ2-2,TRBV7-2,.,.,14,CASSAFLATGELFF,TGTGCCAGCAGCGCCTTTTTGGCAACCGGGGAGCTGTTTTTT
TRBJ2-1,TRBV4-1,.,TRBD2,16,CASSQVTSGSYNEQFF,TGCGCCAGCAGCCAAGTTACTAGCGGCTCCTACAATGAGCAGTTCTTC
TRBJ1-1,TRBV2,once,.,12,CASKGGNTEAFF,TGTGCCAGTAAAGGGGGGAACACTGAAGCTTTCTTT
TRBJ1-2,TRBV7-2,.,.,16,CASSFPGGVANYGYTF,TGTGCCAGCAGCTTCCCTGGGGGGGTAGCTAACTATGGCTACACCTTC
TRBJ2-7,TRBV6-5,.,.,15,CASSSLVGGLYEQYF,TGTGCCAGCAGTTCCCTGGTGGGGGGTCTCTACGAGCAGTACTTC
TRBJ2-3,TRBV7-9,.,TRBD2,14,CASSSSGSTDTQYF,TGTGCCAGCAGCTCTAGCGGAAGCACAGATACGCAGTATTTT
TRBJ2-3,TRBV28,.,.,17,CASRITGQNVLPDTQYF,TGTGCCAGCAGAATTACCGGACAGAACGTTCTACCAGATACGCAGTATTTT
TRBJ1-1,TRBV30,.,.,11,CAWVGRTEAFF,TGTGCCTGGGTGGGGAGAACTGAAGCTTTCTTT
TRBJ2-5,TRBV10-3,.,.,15,CAISEGRQAQETQYF,TGTGCCATCAGTGAGGGTAGACAGGCCCAAGAGACCCAGTACTTC
TRBJ2-5,TRBV10-3,.,TRBD1,12,CASGQFPETQYF,TGTGCCTCGGGACAGTTCCCCGAGACCCAGTACTTC
TRBJ1-4,TRBV6-5,.,TRBD1,14,CASSTGTGREKLFF,TGTGCCAGCAGTACTGGGACAGGGCGAGAAAAACTGTTTTTT
TRBJ2-7,TRBV27,.,TRBD1,13,CATPTGVTYEQYF,TGTGCCACTCCGACAGGGGTTACCTACGAGCAGTACTTC
TRBJ1-2,TRBV11-2,.,.,14,CASSPLDRNYGYTF,TGTGCCAGCAGCCCCCTCGACAGGAACTATGGCTACACCTTC
TRBJ1-1,TRBV29-1,.,.,12,CSVEEGGTEAFF,TGCAGCGTTGAAGAGGGCGGGACTGAAGCTTTCTTT
TRBJ1-1,TRBV30,once,.,13,CAWSVSRNTEAFF,TGTGCCTGGAGTGTAAGTCGAAACACTGAAGCTTTCTTT
TRBJ2-7,TRBV12-5,.,.,13,CARGPGVPYEQYF,TGTGCTAGGGGACCGGGGGTTCCCTACGAGCAGTACTTC
TRBJ2-1,TRBV19,.,.,18,CASSKTHQAGVLYNEQFF,TGTGCCAGTAGTAAGACCCACCAGGCAGGGGTACTTTACAATGAGCAGTTCTTC
TRBJ1-4,TRBV4-1,.,.,13,CASSRTGGEKLFF,TGCGCCAGCAGCCGGACCGGGGGTGAAAAACTGTTTTTT
TRBJ1-6,TRBV11-2,.,.,15,CASSLVPQFNSPLHF,TGTGCCAGCAGCTTAGTTCCGCAGTTTAATTCACCCCTCCACTTT
TRBJ1-3,TRBV9,.,TRBD1,16,CASSVGQANSGNTIYF,TGTGCCAGCAGCGTGGGACAGGCGAACTCTGGAAACACCATATATTTT
TRBJ1-3,TRBV5-8,few,.,15,CASGRFRGSGNTIYF,TGTGCCAGCGGCCGCTTCCGGGGCTCTGGAAACACCATATATTTT
TRBJ1-2,TRBV12-5,.,TRBD1,18,CASGFSYPPGQTYYGYTF,TGTGCTAGTGGTTTTAGCTACCCCCCGGGACAGACTTACTATGGCTACACCTTC
TRBJ1-6,TRBV10-2,.,.,17,CASSDRTALGYNSPLHF,TGCGCCAGCAGTGATAGGACCGCCCTGGGTTATAATTCACCCCTCCACTTT
TRBJ1-1,TRBV7-8,once,TRBD1,14,CASSLEGGTGEAFF,TGTGCCAGCAGCTTAGAGGGGGGGACAGGCGAAGCTTTCTTT
TRBJ1-1,TRBV10-3,once,.,13,CAISESYVEEAFF,TGTGCCATCAGTGAGTCGTATGTAGAAGAAGCTTTCTTT
TRBJ2-7,TRBV18,once,.,15,CASSATSGGGSEQYF,TGTGCCAGCTCAGCTACTTCGGGGGGCGGAAGCGAGCAGTACTTC
TRBJ2-2,TRBV10-1,.,TRBD1,17,CASSGILGTDNTGELFF,TGCGCCAGCAGTGGGATCCTCGGGACAGATAACACCGGGGAGCTGTTTTTT
TRBJ1-1,TRBV5-1,.,TRBD1,13,CASGDREWTEAFF,TGCGCCAGCGGCGACAGGGAATGGACTGAAGCTTTCTTT
TRBJ1-2,TRBV19,.,TRBD1,14,CASSSRGTFRGYTF,TGTGCCAGTAGTAGCAGGGGGACCTTCCGAGGCTACACCTTC
TRBJ2-3,TRBV9,.,.,17,CASSVLPGAPSTDTQYF,TGTGCCAGCAGCGTACTTCCAGGGGCCCCTAGCACAGATACGCAGTATTTT
TRBJ2-7,TRBV5-1,.,.,11,CASSFGGEQYF,TGCGCCAGCAGCTTTGGAGGCGAGCAGTACTTC
TRBJ2-2,TRBV6-5,.,.,15,CASSYSGANTGELFF,TGTGCCAGCAGTTACTCAGGGGCGAACACCGGGGAGCTGTTTTTT
TRBJ1-2,TRBV28,.,TRBD1,13,CASSPTGGYGYTF,TGTGCCAGCAGCCCTACAGGGGGCTATGGCTACACCTTC
TRBJ2-3,TRBV9,.,TRBD1,13,CASSVQGADTQYF,TGTGCCAGCAGCGTACAGGGGGCAGATACGCAGTATTTT
TRBJ2-6,TRBV10-3,.,TRBD2,17,CASEEAGVRTGANVLTF,TGTGCCTCGGAGGAGGCGGGGGTTAGAACTGGGGCCAACGTCCTGACTTTC
TRBJ1-6,TRBV7-2,.,.,14,CASSLEGGISPLHF,TGTGCCAGCAGCTTAGAGGGTGGAATTTCACCCCTCCACTTT
TRBJ1-2,TRBV6-5,.,TRBD1,15,CASRNGQGRGYGYTF,TGTGCCAGCAGGAACGGACAGGGACGGGGCTATGGCTACACCTTC
TRBJ2-7,TRBV6-5,.,TRBD1,14,CASSYRTGLYEQYF,TGTGCCAGCAGTTACCGGACAGGGTTGTACGAGCAGTACTTC
TRBJ2-7,TRBV6-5,.,TRBD2,14,CASSLLAGGGEQYF,TGTGCCAGCAGTTTACTAGCGGGAGGAGGCGAGCAGTACTTC
TRBJ1-2,TRBV19,.,.,14,CASSIDVDAGGYTF,TGTGCCAGTAGTATAGATGTGGACGCGGGTGGCTACACCTTC
TRBJ2-3,TRBV10-2,.,.,15,CASRAQSSSTDTQYF,TGCGCCAGCAGGGCTCAGTCGTCCAGCACAGATACGCAGTATTTT
TRBJ2-3,TRBV2,.,.,11,CASRVPDTQYF,TGTGCCAGCAGGGTCCCCGATACGCAGTATTTT
TRBJ1-4,TRBV19,.,.,14,CASMSAGLGEKLFF,TGTGCCAGTATGTCGGCAGGCCTAGGCGAAAAACTGTTTTTT
TRBJ2-7,TRBV7-2,.,TRBD1,14,CASSPRGPATEQYF,TGTGCCAGCAGCCCCAGGGGGCCCGCGACTGAGCAGTACTTC
TRBJ2-7,TRBV5-4,.,TRBD1,15,CASSRSQGSSYEQYF,TGTGCCAGCAGCCGGTCACAGGGGAGCTCCTACGAGCAGTACTTC
TRBJ1-6,TRBV27,.,TRBD1,16,CASSWGTGPSDSPLHF,TGTGCCAGCAGTTGGGGGACAGGGCCGAGCGATTCACCCCTCCACTTT
TRBJ2-1,TRBV28,.,TRBD1,15,CASSTGGANKNEQFF,TGTGCCAGCAGTACAGGGGGCGCGAATAAAAATGAGCAGTTCTTC